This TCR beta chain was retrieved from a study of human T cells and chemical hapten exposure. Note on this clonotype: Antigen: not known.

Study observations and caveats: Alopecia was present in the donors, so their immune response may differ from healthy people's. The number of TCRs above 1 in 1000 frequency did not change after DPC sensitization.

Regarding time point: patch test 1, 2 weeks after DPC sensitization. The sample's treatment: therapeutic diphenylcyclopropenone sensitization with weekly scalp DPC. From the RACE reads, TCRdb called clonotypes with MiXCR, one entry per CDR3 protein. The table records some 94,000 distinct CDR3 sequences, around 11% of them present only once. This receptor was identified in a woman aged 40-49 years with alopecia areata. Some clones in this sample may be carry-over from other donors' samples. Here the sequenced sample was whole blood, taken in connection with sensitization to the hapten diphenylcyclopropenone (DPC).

CDR3 sequence reads: CSAADSMNTEAFF. Written as DNA, the CDR3 is TGCAGTGCCGCCGACAGCATGAACACTGAAGCTTTCTTT. The V gene is TRBV20-1, the J gene TRBJ1-1; TRBD1 is a possible D gene (5 bases). The germline V gene has CDR1 DFQATT and CDR2 SNEGSKA (reference sequence). The CDR3 consists of 13 residues. The V gene lost 6 bases and the J gene lost 0 bases, with 11 bases spanning the gap.